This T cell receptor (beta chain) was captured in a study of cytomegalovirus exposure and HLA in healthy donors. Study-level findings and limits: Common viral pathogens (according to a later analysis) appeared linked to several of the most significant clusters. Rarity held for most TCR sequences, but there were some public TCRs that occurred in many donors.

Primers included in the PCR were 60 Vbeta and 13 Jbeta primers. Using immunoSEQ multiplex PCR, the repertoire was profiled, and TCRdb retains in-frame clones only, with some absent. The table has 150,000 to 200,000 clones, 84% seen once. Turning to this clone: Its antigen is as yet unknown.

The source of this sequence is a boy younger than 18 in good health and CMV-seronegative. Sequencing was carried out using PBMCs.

CDR3 bases: TGTGCCAGCAGTAGAAGGGGGGGGAGCACAGATACGCAGTATTTT. This gives the protein CASSRRGGSTDTQYF. The genes are TRBV7-2 and TRBJ2-3; D is possibly TRBD2 (7 bases). Germline V CDR1 and CDR2: SGHTA, FQGNSA. Trimming stripped 6 bases from V and 0 bases from J, with 13 bases between. This CDR3 is 15 amino acids long. The full variable domain, rest sourced from reference TRBV7-2 and TRBJ2-3, is GAGVSQSPSNKVTEKGKDVELRCDPISGHTALYWYRQSLGQGLEFLIYFQGNSAPDKSGLPSDRFSAERTGGSVSTLTIQRTQQEDSAVYLCASSRRGGSTDTQYFGPGTRLTVL.